One T cell receptor beta chain is described in this entry. Its antigen is not identified. The authors isolated total RNA from whole blood without sorting T cells. The data stem from a study of monozygotic twins with inflammatory bowel disease. This CDR3 has 15 residues. Germline-derived CDR1 and CDR2 are SGHDT and YYEEEE. Whole-study findings and limits: TCRbeta diversity (inverse Simpson) was lower in IBD patients than in healthy co-twins. IBD patients shared fewer clonotypes with others than healthy twins, especially with disease activity.

Every sample had its cDNA made across eight separate reactions. TCRdb reprocessed the 5' RACE reads and reports one entry per CDR3 protein, with no DNA. Its table records a few hundred thousand distinct CDR3 sequences. The sequence derives from a human donor with ulcerative colitis or Crohn's disease, or a healthy co-twin of an affected twin (not recorded which). The specimen sequenced was blood. The chain has TRBV5-6 and TRBJ2-2. This CDR3 reads CASSFRLANTGELFF.